This note documents a single TCR beta chain sequence. Its antigen is unknown. This entry belongs to a study of T-cell memory formation after mild COVID-19. Whole-study context: Largely donor-specific sequence clusters came from two donors.

V was clipped by 4 bases and J by 5 bases; unmatched bases: 11. The CDR3 covers 16 residues. Per germline, CDR1 LGHNA and CDR2 YNFKEQ. From 5'RACE with constant-segment primers came TCR alpha and TCR beta cDNA libraries that carried sample barcodes and UMIs. TCRdb analysed the 5' RACE reads with MiXCR anew, one entry per CDR3 protein. The sample contains fewer than 250,000 distinct CDR3 sequences, about 10% of which appear only once. General observations from the study: The appearance of some responding clones in pre-infection memory suggested that cross-reactive memory joined. Contracting CD4+ clones lay largely in CM and EM, with CD8+ ones residing in EMRA.

This rearrangement joins TRBV4-2 to TRBJ2-3, with 8 bases fitting TRBD2. The material sequenced was PBMCs or a T cell subset sorted from them (not recorded which). This TCR was sampled from a man aged 18-30 years who had mild COVID-19 (a few samples of this study predate the infection). Cell type and time point are not known. DNA for the CDR3: TGTGCCAGCAGCCGTGTCGGGGGGGCGAAGGTAGATACGCAGTATTTT. Translated, it gives CASSRVGGAKVDTQYF.